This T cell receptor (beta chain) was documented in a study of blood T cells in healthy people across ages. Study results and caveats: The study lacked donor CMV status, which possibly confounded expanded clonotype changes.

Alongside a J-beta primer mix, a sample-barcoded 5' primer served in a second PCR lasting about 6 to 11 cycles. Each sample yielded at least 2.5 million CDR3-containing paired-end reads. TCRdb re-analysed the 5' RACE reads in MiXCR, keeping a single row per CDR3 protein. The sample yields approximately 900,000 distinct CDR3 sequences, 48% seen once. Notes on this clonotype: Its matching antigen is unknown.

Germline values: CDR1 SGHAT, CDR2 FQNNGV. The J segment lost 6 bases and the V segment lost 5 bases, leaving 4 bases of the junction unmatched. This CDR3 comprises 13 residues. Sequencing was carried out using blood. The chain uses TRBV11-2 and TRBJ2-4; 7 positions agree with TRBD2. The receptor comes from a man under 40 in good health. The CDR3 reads CASSPSGGNIQYF. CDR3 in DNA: TGTGCCAGCAGCCCTAGCGGCGGAAACATTCAGTACTTC. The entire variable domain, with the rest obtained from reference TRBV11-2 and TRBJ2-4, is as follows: EAGVAQSPRYKIIEKRQSVAFWCNPISGHATLYWYQQILGQGPKLLIQFQNNGVVDDSQLPKDRFSAERLKGVDSTLKIQPAKLEDSAVYLCASSPSGGNIQYFGAGTRLSVL.